Listed below are T cell receptor beta chains from one sample, sequenced in a study of post-analysis software for immune sequencing data. TCRdb fed the PCR reads into MiXCR, producing one record per CDR3 protein. The profile shows about 820,000 distinct CDR3 sequences, under 70% of them singletons. The sequenced material came from blood. These receptors originate from a girl between 10 and 17 years old with multiple sclerosis. CDR3s leave out the opening cysteine and the closing phenylalanine or tryptophan. Each record gives: V gene, J gene, D gene, CDR3 protein. A D gene is named only where the DNA matches it firmly.

>TRBV5-8|-|-
ASSLQMRDEQY
>TRBV20-1|TRBJ2-1|-
SARVVSYNEQF
>TRBV7-9|TRBJ2-3|TRBD2
ASSSWASGRPDTQY
>TRBV20-1|TRBJ2-7|TRBD2
SASSSGLGHHEQY
>TRBV3-1|TRBJ2-1|TRBD2
ASSQVLAGYNEQF
>TRBV7-2|TRBJ2-3|TRBD2
ASSLLGLAGDTQY
>TRBV7-3|TRBJ2-1|TRBD2
ASSPRGTSGLGNEQF
>TRBV7-9|TRBJ1-2|-
ASSLASRIGGGYT
>TRBV7-8|-|TRBD2
AGSLAGTSGRETQY
>TRBV5-6|TRBJ2-3|-
ASSCAGSTDTQY
>TRBV7-3|TRBJ2-1|TRBD2
ASSFGAGGFYNEQF
>TRBV14|TRBJ2-7|-
ASSQDTQGRVYEQY
>TRBV7-9|TRBJ2-1|TRBD2
ASTLFPSGSSYNEQF
>TRBV4-1|TRBJ2-5|TRBD1
ASSLSGTGGFETQY
>TRBV6-5|TRBJ2-5|TRBD2
ASSYARARGEQY
>TRBV18|TRBJ2-1|TRBD2
ASSPPTSNSQSSYNEQF
>TRBV6-6|TRBJ2-7|-
ASSYVRGEPYEQY
>TRBV10-3|TRBJ2-7|TRBD2
AIARGLAGISSYEQY
>TRBV6-5|TRBJ1-2|-
ASSPGEGGTYGYT
>TRBV7-9|TRBJ2-1|TRBD1
ASRDRGDEQF
>TRBV2|TRBJ2-1|-
ASRLQAIEQF
>TRBV20-1|TRBJ2-5|TRBD2
SASPQGTRTETQY
>TRBV5-1|TRBJ2-5|TRBD1
ASSFNRGPETQY
>TRBV4-1|TRBJ2-3|-
TSSQVGADTQY
>TRBV3-1|TRBJ2-6|-
ASSSGVSGANVLT
>TRBV20-1|TRBJ2-3|-
SARGGTSSTDTQY
>TRBV29-1|TRBJ2-3|TRBD1
SVRGQGVRAQY
>TRBV5-6|TRBJ1-2|-
ASSLRALTYGYT
>TRBV7-9|TRBJ2-1|-
ASSEPPGLYNEQF
>TRBV7-9|TRBJ2-5|-
ASRWAETQY
>TRBV7-9|TRBJ2-3|-
ASSLGETGLQAQY
>TRBV6-2/TRBV6-3|-|-
ASSSTGARVGYEQY
>TRBV5-1|TRBJ1-2|-
ASSFGVQGARLYGYT
>TRBV5-1|TRBJ2-7|TRBD2
ASSLAAGGRAYEQY
>TRBV5-1|TRBJ1-4|-
ASSLGGQPATNEKLF
>TRBV7-3|TRBJ2-3|TRBD1
ASSQDRLSTDTQY
>TRBV3-1|TRBJ2-7|TRBD1
ASSQPPGQGPQY
>TRBV18|TRBJ2-1|-
ASSPPGTQEF
>TRBV15|TRBJ2-1|-
ATSRATGSHQAYNEQF
>TRBV5-1|TRBJ2-7|-
ASSPPTGGSGEQY
>TRBV12-3/TRBV12-4|TRBJ2-1|TRBD2
ASSFRLAGRNEQF
>TRBV4-1|TRBJ2-7|-
ASSSGDPYEQY
>TRBV24-1|TRBJ2-7|-
ATSQGGEQY
>TRBV7-9|TRBJ2-7|TRBD1
ASTIHRGPYEQY